This entry lists 27 T cell receptor beta chains sequenced from one sample in a study of blood T cell repertoires in COVID-19. This table comes from immunoSEQ multiplex PCR, and its TCRdb copy is limited to in-frame clones, with some not included. In the table there are more than 50,000 clones, 77% of which are singletons. Material: peripheral blood. All receptors derive from a man between 65 and 85 years old with active or convalescent COVID-19.

The chain links TRBV19 to TRBJ1-1; 11 bases match TRBD1. CDR1 LNHDA and CDR2 SQIVND come from the germline V gene (reference sequence). The CDR3 runs to 15 residues. J was trimmed by 4 bases and V by 5 bases; bases with no gene match: 6. The CDR3: CASSLDRGLITEAFF. Written as DNA, the CDR3 is TGTGCCAGTAGTCTGGACAGGGGGCTGATCACTGAAGCTTTCTTT.

The rearrangement joins TRBV3-1 (or the pseudogene TRBV3-2) to TRBJ2-3; D unresolved. V shed 5 bases and J shed 6 bases, with 12 bases lying between them. Per germline, CDR1 LGHDT and CDR2 YNNKEL (reference sequence). This CDR3 contains 13 residues. CDR3 DNA: TGTGCCAGCAGCACCGGCTGGGCGGATACGCAGTATTTT. Translation gives CASSTGWADTQYF.

This chain uses TRBV20-1 with TRBJ2-7, with D perhaps TRBD1 (6 bases). Trimming shortened V by 3 bases and J by 1 base, and 13 bases separated the two germline ends. This CDR3 is built from 14 residues. Germline V CDR1 and CDR2: DFQATT, SNEGSKA (reference sequence). The CDR3 protein is CSASSGTTSYEQYF. DNA for the CDR3: TGCAGTGCTAGTTCCGGGACAACGTCCTACGAGCAGTACTTC.

The rearrangement links TRBV19 to TRBJ2-2, with D tentatively TRBD1 (6 bases). The germline gives CDR1 LNHDA, CDR2 SQIVND (reference sequence). The germline V and J ends were trimmed by 7 bases and 4 bases, with 19 bases remaining between them. This CDR3 has 16 amino acids. CDR3 sequence (DNA): TGTGCCAGTACCCTACAGGGTAACTTAGGCACCGGGGAGCTGTTTTTT. It encodes CASTLQGNLGTGELFF.

The chain uses TRBV28 and TRBJ2-7, with D possibly TRBD1 on 5 matching bases. This CDR3 spans 15 amino acids. Trimming took off 2 bases at V and 0 bases at J, with 11 bases between the two ends. The germline V gene has CDR1 MDHEN and CDR2 SYDVKM. The CDR3 protein is CASSLGHSSSYEQYF. In DNA form, the CDR3 reads TGTGCCAGCAGTTTAGGACATTCGAGCTCCTACGAGCAGTACTTC. Variable domain in full (rest from reference TRBV28 and TRBJ2-7): DVKVTQSSRYLVKRTGEKVFLECVQDMDHENMFWYRQDPGLGLRLIYFSYDVKMKEKGDIPEGYSVSREKKERFSLILESASTNQTSMYLCASSLGHSSSYEQYFGPGTRLTVT.

This chain uses TRBV29-1 with TRBJ1-2; D possibly corresponds to TRBD1 (6 bases). Germline CDR1 SQVTM, CDR2 ANQGSEA. The V end was cut by 6 bases, the J end by 2 bases, with 13 bases between. This CDR3 has 13 residues. The CDR3 protein is CSVDWGQNYGYTF. CDR3 nucleotides: TGCAGCGTCGATTGGGGGCAGAACTATGGCTACACCTTC.

This chain uses TRBV11-2 with TRBJ1-1; D gene unclear. With 1 base removed from V and 4 bases from J, the gap between germline ends came to 7 bases. Germline CDR1 is SGHAT and CDR2 is FQNNGV. CDR3 length: 13 residues. CDR3 DNA: TGTGCCAGCAGCTTAGTTCGGGGCACTGAAGCTTTCTTT. This gives the protein CASSLVRGTEAFF.

V usage is TRBV28 and J usage is TRBJ1-2, with a weak D call TRBD1 (5 bases). This CDR3 is built from 16 residues. V gave up 2 bases and J gave up 2 bases, with 15 bases separating them. The germline gives CDR1 MDHEN, CDR2 SYDVKM. This chain's CDR3 is CASSLTGIPVNYGYTF. DNA of the CDR3: TGTGCCAGCAGTTTAACAGGTATTCCCGTGAACTATGGCTACACCTTC.

The chain recombines TRBV29-1 with TRBJ2-3; 7 bases fit TRBD2. CDR3 length: 15 amino acids. With V trimmed by 3 bases and J by 1 base, 7 bases remained unmatched. Germline V gives CDR1 SQVTM, CDR2 ANQGSEA. CDR3 region: CSVEVAGEGTDTQYF. The DNA for the CDR3 is TGCAGCGTTGAGGTTGCGGGAGAGGGCACAGATACGCAGTATTTT.

The table lists this clone with a count of one. V and J are TRBV4-1 and TRBJ1-1; TRBD1 matches 8 bases. This CDR3 contains 14 residues. CDR1 and CDR2 from the germline V gene are MGHRA and YSYEKL. The junction had 5 bases not matched to a gene; V was cut back by 4 bases and J by 4 bases. The CDR3 DNA sequence: TGCGCCAGCAGCCGACCACAGGGGGGCACTGAAGCTTTCTTT. Protein: CASSRPQGGTEAFF.

This clone came up a few times. This chain joins TRBV10-3 and TRBJ1-6; D might be TRBD1 (6 bases). This CDR3 spans 13 amino acids. Germline lookup yields CDR1 ENHRY and CDR2 SYGVKD. V lost 1 base and J 14 bases, leaving 12 bases between the germline ends. The CDR3 region is CAISELGAPALHF. The CDR3 DNA is TGTGCCATCAGTGAGTTGGGGGCCCCGGCCCTCCACTTT.

J is TRBJ1-2 and V is TRBV5-4; no clear D. This CDR3 is built from 13 residues. From germline, CDR1 is SGHNT and CDR2 YYREEE (reference sequence). The V gene lost 4 bases and the J gene lost 7 bases, with 14 bases spanning the gap. The CDR3 loop is CASSPYTRSGYTF. The CDR3, as DNA: TGTGCCAGCAGCCCGTACACCAGATCTGGCTACACCTTC.

The rearrangement links TRBV7-8 to TRBJ1-1; D is uncertain. The CDR3 spans 12 residues. V dropped 5 bases and J dropped 8 bases, with 12 bases sitting between them. The germline CDR1 and CDR2 sequences are SGHVS and FQNEAQ. CDR3 DNA sequence: TGTGCCAGCAGCCTACGTGAGGGAGAAGCTTTCTTT. It is translated as CASSLREGEAFF.

This chain joins TRBV7-3 and TRBJ1-2, with D perhaps matching TRBD1 (5 bases). In germline, CDR1 is SGHTA, CDR2 FQGTGA. CDR3 length equals 16 residues. The ends were cut back, 1 base at V and 2 bases at J, with 14 bases in the middle. In nucleotides, the CDR3 is TGTGCCAGCAGCTTAATCCTGGGGGGACGGAACTATGGCTACACCTTC. Its protein is CASSLILGGRNYGYTF. Looking up the rest from reference TRBV7-3 and TRBJ1-2 gives the full variable domain: GAGVSQTPSNKVTEKGKYVELRCDPISGHTALYWYRQSLGQGPEFLIYFQGTGAADDSGLPNDRFFAVRPEGSVSTLKIQRTERGDSAVYLCASSLILGGRNYGYTFGSGTRLTVV.

This chain joins TRBV30 and TRBJ1-1; 7 bases align to TRBD1. The V and J ends lost 2 bases and 0 bases, in that order; junction bases with no gene match: 3. Germline CDR1 is GTSNPN and CDR2 is SVGIG (reference sequence). The CDR3 contains 14 residues. As DNA, the CDR3 is TGTGCCTGGAGTTTGGGACAGCTGAACACTGAAGCTTTCTTT. Its translation: CAWSLGQLNTEAFF. Filled out from reference TRBV30 and TRBJ1-1, the complete variable domain reads SQTIHQWPATLVQPVGSPLSLECTVEGTSNPNLYWYRQAAGRGLQLLFYSVGIGQISSEVPQNLSASRPQDRQFILSSKKLLLSDSGFYLCAWSLGQLNTEAFFGQGTRLTVV.

The chain recombines TRBV5-1 with TRBJ2-7; D perhaps matches TRBD2 (5 bases). The V and J ends lost 3 bases and 0 bases respectively, with 13 bases between them. The germline CDR1 and CDR2 sequences are SGHRS and YFSETQ. This CDR3 comprises 15 residues. Here the CDR3 reads CASSSGSLNSYEQYF. The CDR3 nucleotides are TGCGCCAGCAGCTCGGGGTCTTTAAACTCCTACGAGCAGTACTTC.

The chain recombines TRBV29-1 with TRBJ2-1; weak D call: TRBD1 (6 bases). V dropped 7 bases and J dropped 8 bases, with 18 bases sitting between them. Germline V CDR1 and CDR2: SQVTM, ANQGSEA. This CDR3 is 13 amino acids long. The CDR3 region has the DNA TGCAGCGCCCCGGGCAGGGGTGGTGATGAGCAGTTCTTC. It yields the protein CSAPGRGGDEQFF.

The chain combines TRBV6-5 with TRBJ2-2; tentative D call: TRBD1 (6 bases). This CDR3 is built from 15 residues. V was cut by 6 bases and J by 1 base, with 12 bases left in between. Germline loops: CDR1 MNHEY, CDR2 SVGAGI. The CDR3 reads CASSPGTQNTGELFF. CDR3 coding DNA: TGTGCCAGCAGCCCCGGGACACAGAACACCGGGGAGCTGTTTTTT.

The genes are TRBV7-9 and TRBJ1-5; TRBD1 matches at 11 bases. This CDR3 region has 15 residues. The germline gives CDR1 SEHNR, CDR2 FQNEAQ (reference sequence). The V and J ends lost 5 bases and 6 bases, in that order; junction bases with no gene match: 6. The CDR3 loop is CASSPGQGVGQPQHF. The DNA for the CDR3 is TGTGCCAGCAGCCCGGGACAGGGGGTGGGTCAGCCCCAGCATTTT.

V gene TRBV2 combines with J gene TRBJ2-7; 8 positions agree with TRBD2. Germline lookup yields CDR1 SNHLY and CDR2 FYNNEI. The CDR3 is 16 residues long. Trimming took 0 bases from V and 2 from J; bases not matched to a gene: 6. CDR3 protein: CASSEAGGTRPYEQYF. The CDR3 DNA reads as TGTGCCAGCAGTGAAGCCGGCGGGACTAGACCCTACGAGCAGTACTTC.

This clone was detected a few times. This rearrangement joins TRBV7-2 to TRBJ1-6; 7 positions agree with TRBD1. The CDR3 has 15 residues. Germline loops: CDR1 SGHTA, CDR2 FQGNSA. The ends lost 2 bases at V and 7 bases at J; junction bases unmatched: 5. CDR3 region: CASSLTTGRNSPLHF. For the CDR3, the DNA is TGTGCCAGCAGCTTAACGACAGGGCGGAATTCACCCCTCCACTTT.

V and J are TRBV27 and TRBJ2-1; D is perhaps TRBD2 (6 bases). Germline loops: CDR1 MNHEY, CDR2 SMNVEV (reference sequence). Trimming removed 2 bases at V and 6 bases at J, with 8 bases between. This CDR3 region has 13 residues. CDR3 region: CASSLRGFNEQFF. CDR3 DNA sequence: TGTGCCAGCAGTTTACGGGGGTTCAATGAGCAGTTCTTC.

The chain is built from TRBV2 and TRBJ1-3, with D unresolved. V gave up 2 bases and J gave up 4 bases, with 3 bases separating them. The germline CDR1 and CDR2 sequences are SNHLY and FYNNEI. This CDR3 has 12 residues. In DNA, the CDR3 is TGTGCCAGCAGTGAACGGGGAAACACCATATATTTT. Its protein is CASSERGNTIYF. The variable domain in full, completed from reference TRBV2 and TRBJ1-3, reads EPEVTQTPSHQVTQMGQEVILRCVPISNHLYFYWYRQILGQKVEFLVSFYNNEISEKSEIFDDQFSVERPDGSNFTLKIRSTKLEDSAMYFCASSERGNTIYFGEGSWLTVV.

The CDR3 region is CASTIGGFRSYEQYF. CDR3 sequence (DNA): TGTGCCAGCACCATTGGGGGGTTTCGTTCCTACGAGCAGTACTTC. The chain couples TRBV7-2 to TRBJ2-7, with a possible D match to TRBD2 (6 bases). The CDR3 is made up of 15 amino acids. Trimming removed 7 bases from V and 1 base from J, with 17 bases in between. CDR1 and CDR2 from the germline V gene are SGHTA and FQGNSA.

This clone was detected only a few times. This rearrangement joins TRBV19 to TRBJ2-5; D is perhaps TRBD1 (6 bases). The V end was cut by 5 bases, the J end by 4 bases, with 14 bases between. From germline, CDR1 is LNHDA and CDR2 SQIVND (reference sequence). The length of the CDR3 is 14 residues. CDR3 sequence (DNA): TGTGCCAGTAGTCGGGACACCAATGGAGAGACCCAGTACTTC. It yields the protein CASSRDTNGETQYF.

The genes are TRBV15 and TRBJ2-2; D is perhaps TRBD2 (6 bases). The germline V gene encodes CDR1 LNHNV and CDR2 YYDKDF (reference sequence). CDR3 size: 15 residues. V was shortened by 2 bases and J by 6 bases, with 13 bases between the two germline ends. This CDR3 reads CATSRLASGPGELFF. CDR3 nucleotide sequence: TGTGCCACCAGCAGACTAGCGAGCGGCCCCGGGGAGCTGTTTTTT.

The chain employs TRBV27 and TRBJ2-5; 8 bases are shared with TRBD1. The germline V gene encodes CDR1 MNHEY and CDR2 SMNVEV (reference sequence). The trim removed 2 bases at V and 5 bases at J, leaving 10 bases unmatched. The CDR3 sequence is 16 residues long. Here the CDR3 reads CASSLTFGQGEETQYF. CDR3 coding DNA: TGTGCCAGCAGTTTAACTTTTGGACAGGGTGAGGAGACCCAGTACTTC.